These 5 T cell receptor beta chains were sequenced from one sample in a study of shared clonotypes between healthy human individuals. TCRdb keeps only in-frame clones here, not all; method: immunoSEQ multiplex PCR. Of some 690,000 clones listed, about nine tenths are singletons. The source material was memory CD8+ T cells from PBMCs. Stated subset: CD45RO+ cells pooled with CCR7-negative TemRA cells. All receptors come from a man between 18 and 35 years old in good health. Some clones in this sample may be carry-over from other donors' samples.

The V gene is TRBV27, the J gene TRBJ2-7; 7 nucleotides line up with TRBD2. Germline trimming cut 6 bases from V and 2 bases from J; bases unmatched to any gene: 10. The CDR3 is 15 amino acids. The V gene's germline CDR1 is MNHEY and CDR2 SMNVEV (reference sequence). CDR3 residues: CASSYGEGPTYEQYF. The CDR3 DNA is TGTGCCAGCAGCTACGGGGAGGGGCCCACCTACGAGCAGTACTTC.

This chain joins TRBV6-5 and TRBJ2-5; TRBD2 matches 7 bases. Germline loops: CDR1 MNHEY, CDR2 SVGAGI. The CDR3 is 15 residues long. The J segment lost 3 bases and the V segment lost 0 bases, leaving 4 bases of the junction unmatched. In nucleotides, the CDR3 is TGTGCCAGCAGTTACTCGCCGAGCGGGAAAGAGACCCAGTACTTC. It codes for CASSYSPSGKETQYF.

This rearrangement joins TRBV5-8 to TRBJ2-7; no clear D. The CDR3 is 15 amino acids. With 4 bases removed from V and 3 bases from J, the gap between germline ends came to 17 bases. CDR1 and CDR2 from the germline V gene are SGHTS and YDEGEE. In nucleotides, the CDR3 is TGTGCCAGCAGCCCGGGTACGTCCCCACTCTACGAGCAGTACTTC. Translation gives CASSPGTSPLYEQYF.

The V gene is TRBV7-9, the J gene TRBJ2-7, with D possibly being TRBD2 (6 bases). The ends were cut back, 5 bases at V and 4 bases at J, with 15 bases in the middle. This CDR3 spans 14 amino acids. Germline V lookup: CDR1 SEHNR, CDR2 FQNEAQ (reference sequence). The CDR3 spells CASSRAGTPYEQYF. The CDR3 DNA is TGTGCCAGCAGCCGCGCTGGGACTCCTTACGAGCAGTACTTC.

The rearrangement uses TRBV7-9 and TRBJ2-1, with 7 positions matching TRBD1. Germline assignment: CDR1 SEHNR and CDR2 FQNEAQ (reference sequence). The CDR3 runs to 15 residues. The ends lost 5 bases at V and 0 bases at J; junction bases unmatched: 4. CDR3 sequence reads: CASSPPGGSYNEQFF. The CDR3 DNA reads TGTGCCAGCAGCCCCCCAGGGGGCTCCTACAATGAGCAGTTCTTC. The full variable domain, rest sourced from reference TRBV7-9 and TRBJ2-1, is DTGVSQNPRHKITKRGQNVTFRCDPISEHNRLYWYRQTLGQGPEFLTYFQNEAQLEKSRLLSDRFSAERPKGSFSTLEIQRTEQGDSAMYLCASSPPGGSYNEQFFGPGTRLTVL.